These 22 T cell receptor beta chains came from one sample sequenced in a study of technical replicates of blood from a handful of donors listed by TCRdb under 2017. Library prep was done by the immunoSEQ multiplex PCR assay. TCRdb re-hosts the immuneACCESS table, in-frame sequences only. Its copies lack some clones; in the studies checked, an unresolved V gene accounts for under half of them, and the cause for the rest is not known. Within this sample are about 61,000 clones, with 97% of them counted one time only. 0.19% of the sample comes from the top ten. Sequenced material: T cells isolated from PBMCs. The receptor source for this set is a human donor in good health.

The rearrangement uses TRBV5-6 and TRBJ1-3; TRBD1 matches 9 bases. This CDR3 is 17 amino acids long. Germline loops: CDR1 SGHDT, CDR2 YYEEEE. Losses at the gene ends were 4 bases for V and 2 bases for J; bases not matched to a gene: 10. The CDR3 protein is CASSATKQGATGNTIYF. The CDR3 DNA is TGTGCCAGCAGCGCGACCAAACAGGGGGCAACTGGAAACACCATATATTTT. The variable domain in full, with the rest retrieved from reference TRBV5-6 and TRBJ1-3, is DAGVTQSPTHLIKTRGQQVTLRCSPKSGHDTVSWYQQALGQGPQFIFQYYEEEERQRGNFPDRFSGHQFPNYSSELNVNALLLGDSALYLCASSATKQGATGNTIYFGEGSWLTVV.

The V and J genes are TRBV27 and TRBJ1-6; the match to TRBD1 covers 11 bases. This CDR3 is 17 amino acids long. Trimming took 6 bases from V and 8 from J; bases not matched to a gene: 12. Germline V gives CDR1 MNHEY, CDR2 SMNVEV (reference sequence). CDR3 residues: CASRTGQGAARDSPLHF. The CDR3 bases are TGTGCCAGCAGGACCGGACAGGGGGCAGCTCGAGATTCACCCCTCCACTTT.

Written as DNA, the CDR3 is TGTGCCAGCAGCTTGGGATCCGGGACTTACTCCTACGAGCAGTACTTC. Protein product: CASSLGSGTYSYEQYF. V usage is TRBV5-6 and J usage is TRBJ2-7, with D possibly being TRBD2 (6 bases). V lost 0 bases and J lost 0, with 13 bases in between. The V gene's germline CDR1 is SGHDT and CDR2 YYEEEE. The CDR3 contains 16 residues. The whole variable domain, remainder taken from reference TRBV5-6 and TRBJ2-7, is DAGVTQSPTHLIKTRGQQVTLRCSPKSGHDTVSWYQQALGQGPQFIFQYYEEEERQRGNFPDRFSGHQFPNYSSELNVNALLLGDSALYLCASSLGSGTYSYEQYFGPGTRLTVT.

The chain joins TRBV6-1 to TRBJ1-2; 8 bases agree with TRBD1. The CDR3 sequence is 14 residues long. CDR1 MNHNS and CDR2 SASEGT come from the germline V gene. Unmatched junction bases numbered 4, after V lost 3 bases and J lost 4 bases. The CDR3 protein is CASSDRGRIYGYTF. The CDR3 DNA follows: TGTGCCAGCAGTGACAGGGGGCGTATCTATGGCTACACCTTC.

The chain combines TRBV11-2 with TRBJ2-5; 11 bases fit TRBD2. Germline CDR1 reads SGHAT; CDR2 reads FQNNGV. V gave up 6 bases and J gave up 5 bases; unmatched junction bases: 8. The CDR3 is 15 amino acids. The CDR3 region has the DNA TGTGCCAGCAGACAAACTAGCGGGGGCGTGGAGACCCAGTACTTC. It is translated as CASRQTSGGVETQYF. The complete variable domain, with remaining parts taken from reference TRBV11-2 and TRBJ2-5, reads EAGVAQSPRYKIIEKRQSVAFWCNPISGHATLYWYQQILGQGPKLLIQFQNNGVVDDSQLPKDRFSAERLKGVDSTLKIQPAKLEDSAVYLCASRQTSGGVETQYFGPGTRLLVL.

The chain carries TRBV6-5 and TRBJ1-1; D is possibly TRBD1 (5 bases). V dropped 4 bases and J dropped 9 bases, with 15 bases sitting between them. The CDR3 sequence is 13 residues long. Germline V gene data show CDR1 as MNHEY and CDR2 as SVGAGI. CDR3 region: CASSWGGDLKAFF. The CDR3 DNA reads TGTGCCAGCAGTTGGGGGGGGGATCTTAAAGCTTTCTTT.

The chain is built from TRBV28 and TRBJ1-5; 12 positions agree with TRBD1. The CDR3 contains 19 residues. Germline trimming cut 2 bases from V and 2 bases from J; bases unmatched to any gene: 10. Germline CDR1 is MDHEN and CDR2 is SYDVKM. CDR3 region: CASSLREGQGALGNQPQHF. In DNA form, the CDR3 reads TGTGCCAGCAGTTTAAGGGAGGGACAGGGGGCTTTAGGCAATCAGCCCCAGCATTTT. The full variable domain, in which reference TRBV28 and TRBJ1-5 provide the parts outside the CDR3, is DVKVTQSSRYLVKRTGEKVFLECVQDMDHENMFWYRQDPGLGLRLIYFSYDVKMKEKGDIPEGYSVSREKKERFSLILESASTNQTSMYLCASSLREGQGALGNQPQHFGDGTRLSIL.

This chain links TRBV5-6 with TRBJ2-2; 7 nucleotides line up with TRBD2. Germline trimming cut 2 bases from V and 4 bases from J; bases unmatched to any gene: 5. Germline lookup yields CDR1 SGHDT and CDR2 YYEEEE. CDR3 length: 15 residues. Written as DNA, the CDR3 is TGTGCCAGCAGCTTCGGGAGGATAGGCACCGGGGAGCTGTTTTTT. Translation gives CASSFGRIGTGELFF.

The rearrangement uses TRBV5-1 and TRBJ2-5; perhaps TRBD1 as D (6 bases). CDR1 is SGHRS and CDR2 is YFSETQ in the germline V gene. The V end lost 4 bases, the J end lost 2 bases, and 9 bases lay between the germline ends. CDR3 length equals 13 residues. CDR3 DNA: TGCGCCAGCAGCCAGGGGTTTCAAGAGACCCAGTACTTC. This translates into CASSQGFQETQYF.

The J gene is TRBJ2-2, the V gene TRBV7-6, with TRBD2 matching over 8 bases. The J segment lost 0 bases and the V segment lost 0 bases, leaving 3 bases of the junction unmatched. The CDR3 loop spans 17 amino acids. Looked up from germline, CDR1 is SGHVS and CDR2 is FNYEAQ. In DNA form, the CDR3 reads TGTGCCAGCAGCTTAGCCCCGGGAGGGCCGAACACCGGGGAGCTGTTTTTT. Translation: CASSLAPGGPNTGELFF. Combining the CDR3 with reference TRBV7-6 and TRBJ2-2 gives the whole variable domain GAGVSQSPRYKVTKRGQDVALRCDPISGHVSLYWYRQALGQGPEFLTYFNYEAQQDKSGLPNDRFSAERPEGSISTLTIQRTEQRDSAMYRCASSLAPGGPNTGELFFGEGSRLTVL.

The chain is built from TRBV4-1 and TRBJ2-7; D may be TRBD2 (5 bases). CDR1 MGHRA and CDR2 YSYEKL come from the germline V gene. Deletions cut 2 bases from V and 6 bases from J, with 17 bases between. This CDR3 contains 15 residues. CDR3 sequence: CASSQFPATLAEQYF. For the CDR3, the DNA is TGCGCCAGCAGCCAATTCCCGGCGACCCTAGCCGAGCAGTACTTC.

The chain joins TRBV19 to TRBJ1-1; 9 bases line up with TRBD1. Trimming took 5 bases from V and 0 from J; bases not matched to a gene: 16. The CDR3 is 19 amino acids. CDR1 LNHDA and CDR2 SQIVND come from the germline V gene (reference sequence). DNA for the CDR3: TGTGCCAGTAGTCACCCGGTCGGACAGGGGCACATAATGAACACTGAAGCTTTCTTT. Its protein is CASSHPVGQGHIMNTEAFF.

The chain has TRBV27 and TRBJ1-5, with 7 bases identical to TRBD1. Germline V lookup: CDR1 MNHEY, CDR2 SMNVEV (reference sequence). V dropped 3 bases and J dropped 2; count of bases not matched to a gene: 1. The CDR3 contains 14 residues. The CDR3 DNA reads as TGTGCCAGCAGTTTTGGGACAGGCAATCAGCCCCAGCATTTT. Translated: CASSFGTGNQPQHF.

The chain links TRBV28 to TRBJ2-3, with D possibly matching TRBD2 (6 bases). The CDR3 consists of 15 residues. Germline V gene data show CDR1 as MDHEN and CDR2 as SYDVKM. V shed 1 base and J shed 2 bases, with 10 bases lying between them. CDR3 sequence (DNA): TGTGCCAGCAGTTTATTCGGGAGTTTCACAGATACGCAGTATTTT. Its translation is CASSLFGSFTDTQYF.

The chain is built from TRBV5-1 and TRBJ2-2; a weak D match, TRBD2 (6 bases). V dropped 5 bases and J dropped 0 bases, with 14 bases sitting between them. The V gene's germline CDR1 is SGHRS and CDR2 YFSETQ. This CDR3 has 16 residues. The CDR3 loop is CASSQPGLSNTGELFF. The CDR3 DNA sequence: TGCGCCAGCAGTCAACCGGGACTTTCGAACACCGGGGAGCTGTTTTTT.

The chain links TRBV18 to TRBJ1-2, with TRBD1 matching over 7 bases. CDR3 length: 15 residues. Germline CDR1 KGHSH, CDR2 LQKENI. V lost 6 bases, J lost 7 bases, and 14 bases stayed unmatched. Written as DNA, the CDR3 is TGTGCCAGCTCGCCGGACTCGACAGGGTTGATTGGCTACACCTTC. This gives the protein CASSPDSTGLIGYTF.

This chain connects TRBV7-9 to TRBJ2-5, with TRBD2 matching over 13 bases. Germline V lookup: CDR1 SEHNR, CDR2 FQNEAQ (reference sequence). The CDR3 sequence is 13 residues long. The chain's CDR3 is CWTSGSGMETQYF. The CDR3 DNA sequence: TGTTGGACTAGCGGGAGTGGCATGGAGACCCAGTACTTC.

The chain joins TRBV9 to TRBJ2-1; D is possibly TRBD2 (5 bases). CDR3 size: 15 residues. The V gene lost 3 bases and the J gene lost 0 bases, with 10 bases spanning the gap. CDR1 SGDLS and CDR2 YYNGEE come from the germline V gene. In DNA form, the CDR3 reads TGTGCCAGCAGCGAACACGGACTCTCCTACAATGAGCAGTTCTTC. Its protein product is CASSEHGLSYNEQFF.

V and J are TRBV28 and TRBJ1-2; 7 bases agree with TRBD1. Trimming took 5 bases from V and 8 from J; bases not matched to a gene: 5. The germline V gene encodes CDR1 MDHEN and CDR2 SYDVKM. The CDR3 length is 12 residues. CDR3 residues: CASSIRGQGYTF. CDR3 DNA sequence: TGTGCCAGCAGTATAAGGGGGCAGGGCTACACCTTC.

The V and J genes are TRBV11-2 and TRBJ1-5; D is unclear. CDR3 size: 15 residues. From germline, CDR1 is SGHAT and CDR2 FQNNGV. Trimming pared 2 bases from V and 0 bases from J, leaving 8 bases between. The CDR3 DNA follows: TGTGCCAGCAGCTTACGAGGGCTTAGCAATCAGCCCCAGCATTTT. Amino acids: CASSLRGLSNQPQHF.

The CDR3 region has the DNA TGTGCCTGGCGGGACAGGGTAAGGTTTTCCTACGAGCAGTACTTC. Amino acids: CAWRDRVRFSYEQYF. The rearrangement uses TRBV30 and TRBJ2-7, with 9 bases fitting TRBD1. This CDR3 is 15 amino acids long. Germline values: CDR1 GTSNPN, CDR2 SVGIG (reference sequence). V lost 5 bases and J lost 1; bases outside the gene matches: 9.

The gene calls are TRBV4-1 and TRBJ1-5; D is perhaps TRBD1 (6 bases). Trimming removed 6 bases from V and 4 bases from J, with 10 bases in between. From germline, CDR1 is MGHRA and CDR2 YSYEKL. This CDR3 region has 13 residues. The CDR3 DNA follows: TGCGCCAGCAGGGGGGCCGTAAATCAGCCCCAGCATTTT. Residues: CASRGAVNQPQHF.